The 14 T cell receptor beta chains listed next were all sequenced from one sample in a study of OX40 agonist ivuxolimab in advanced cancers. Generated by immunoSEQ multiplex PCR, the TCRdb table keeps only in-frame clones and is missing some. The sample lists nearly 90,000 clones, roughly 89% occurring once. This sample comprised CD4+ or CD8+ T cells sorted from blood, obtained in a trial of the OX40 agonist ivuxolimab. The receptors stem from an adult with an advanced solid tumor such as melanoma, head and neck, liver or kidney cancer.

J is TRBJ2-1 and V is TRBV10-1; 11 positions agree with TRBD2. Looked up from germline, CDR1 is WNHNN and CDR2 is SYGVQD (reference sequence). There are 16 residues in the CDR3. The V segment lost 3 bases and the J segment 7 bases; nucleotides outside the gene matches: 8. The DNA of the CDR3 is TGCGCCAGCAGTGAATATCTAGCGGGAGGTCGGAATGAGCAGTTCTTC. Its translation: CASSEYLAGGRNEQFF.

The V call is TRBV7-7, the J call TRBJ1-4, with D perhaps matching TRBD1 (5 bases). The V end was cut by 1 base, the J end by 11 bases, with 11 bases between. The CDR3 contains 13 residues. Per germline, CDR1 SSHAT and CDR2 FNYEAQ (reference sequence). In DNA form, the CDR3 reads TGTGCCAGCAGCTTAGATGGGGGGGGGAAACTGTTTTTT. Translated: CASSLDGGGKLFF.

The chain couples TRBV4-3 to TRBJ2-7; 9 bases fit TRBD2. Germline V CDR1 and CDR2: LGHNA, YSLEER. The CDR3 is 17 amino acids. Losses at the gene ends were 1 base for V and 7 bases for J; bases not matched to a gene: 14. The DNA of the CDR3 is TGCGCCAGCAGCCAAGTAGGAGCGGGAGGAAATCTGGGAGAGCAGTACTTC. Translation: CASSQVGAGGNLGEQYF.

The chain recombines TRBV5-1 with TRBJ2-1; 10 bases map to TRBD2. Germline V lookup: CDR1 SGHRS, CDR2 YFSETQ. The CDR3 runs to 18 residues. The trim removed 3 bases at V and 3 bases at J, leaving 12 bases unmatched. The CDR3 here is CASSSFGGPSGGYNEQFF. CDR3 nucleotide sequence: TGCGCCAGCAGCTCCTTCGGCGGCCCTAGCGGGGGCTACAATGAGCAGTTCTTC. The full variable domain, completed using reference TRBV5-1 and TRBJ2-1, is KAGVTQTPRYLIKTRGQQVTLSCSPISGHRSVSWYQQTPGQGLQFLFEYFSETQRNKGNFPGRFSGRQFSNSRSEMNVSTLELGDSALYLCASSSFGGPSGGYNEQFFGPGTRLTVL.

This CDR3 reads CASSYSRGTYEQYF. CDR3 nucleotides: TGTGCCAGCAGTTACAGTCGAGGGACCTACGAGCAGTACTTC. The chain combines TRBV6-5 with TRBJ2-7, with a tentative D call TRBD2 (5 bases). V lost 2 bases and J 2 bases, leaving 10 bases between the germline ends. Germline V gene data show CDR1 as MNHEY and CDR2 as SVGAGI. The CDR3 runs to 14 residues.

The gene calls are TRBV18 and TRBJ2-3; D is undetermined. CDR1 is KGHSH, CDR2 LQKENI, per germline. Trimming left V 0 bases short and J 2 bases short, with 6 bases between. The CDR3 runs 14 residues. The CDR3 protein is CASSPPPATDTQYF. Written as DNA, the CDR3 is TGTGCCAGCTCACCACCTCCCGCCACAGATACGCAGTATTTT. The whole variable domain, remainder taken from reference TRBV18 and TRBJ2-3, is NAGVMQNPRHLVRRRGQEARLRCSPMKGHSHVYWYRQLPEEGLKFMVYLQKENIIDESGMPKERFSAEFPKEGPSILRIQQVVRGDSAAYFCASSPPPATDTQYFGPGTRLTVL.

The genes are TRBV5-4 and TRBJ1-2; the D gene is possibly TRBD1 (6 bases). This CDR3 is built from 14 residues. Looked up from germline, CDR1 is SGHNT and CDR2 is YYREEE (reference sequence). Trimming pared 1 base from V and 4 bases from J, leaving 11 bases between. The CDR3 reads CASSLTGLTYGYTF. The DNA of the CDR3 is TGTGCCAGCAGCTTGACAGGGTTGACCTATGGCTACACCTTC.

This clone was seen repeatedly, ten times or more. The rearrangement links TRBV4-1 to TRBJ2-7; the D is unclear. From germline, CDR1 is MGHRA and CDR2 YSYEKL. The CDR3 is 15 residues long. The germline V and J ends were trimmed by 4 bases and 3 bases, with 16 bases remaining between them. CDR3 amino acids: CASSRTSEVVYEQYF. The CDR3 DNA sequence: TGCGCCAGCAGCCGAACAAGCGAAGTGGTCTACGAGCAGTACTTC.

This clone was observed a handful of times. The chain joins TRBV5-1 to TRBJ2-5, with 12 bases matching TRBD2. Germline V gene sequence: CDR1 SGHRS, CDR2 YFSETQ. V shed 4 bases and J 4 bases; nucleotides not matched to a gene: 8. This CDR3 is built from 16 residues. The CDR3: CASSLGLAGPTETQYF. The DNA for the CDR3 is TGCGCCAGCAGCCTAGGACTAGCGGGGCCCACAGAGACCCAGTACTTC.

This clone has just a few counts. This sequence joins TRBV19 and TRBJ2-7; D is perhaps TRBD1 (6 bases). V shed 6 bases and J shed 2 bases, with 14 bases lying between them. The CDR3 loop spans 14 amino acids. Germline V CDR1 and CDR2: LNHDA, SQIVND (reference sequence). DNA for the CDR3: TGTGCCAGTAGCCTTATCGGGACACCCTACGAGCAGTACTTC. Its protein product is CASSLIGTPYEQYF.

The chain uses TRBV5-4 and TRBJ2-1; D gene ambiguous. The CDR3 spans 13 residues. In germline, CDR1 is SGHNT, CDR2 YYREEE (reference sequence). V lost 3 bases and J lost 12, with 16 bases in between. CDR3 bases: TGTGCCAGCAGCTCCCCAACACAGTCCTGGCAGTTCTTC. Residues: CASSSPTQSWQFF.

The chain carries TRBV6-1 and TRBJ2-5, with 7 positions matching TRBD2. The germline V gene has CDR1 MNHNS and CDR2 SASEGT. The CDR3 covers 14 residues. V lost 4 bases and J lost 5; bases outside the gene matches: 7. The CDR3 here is CASSVSGTMETQYF. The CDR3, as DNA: TGTGCCAGCAGTGTCTCCGGGACTATGGAGACCCAGTACTTC.

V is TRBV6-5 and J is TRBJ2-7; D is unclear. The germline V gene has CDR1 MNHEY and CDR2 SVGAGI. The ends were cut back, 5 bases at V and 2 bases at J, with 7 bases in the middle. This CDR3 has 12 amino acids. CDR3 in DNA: TGTGCCAGCAGTCCGTCCCCCTACGAGCAGTACTTC. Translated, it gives CASSPSPYEQYF.

In DNA form, the CDR3 reads TGTGCCAGCAGCTTTCCGACAGGGGGCTATGGCTACACCTTC. Translation gives CASSFPTGGYGYTF. The chain uses TRBV7-2 and TRBJ1-2; TRBD1 matches at 9 bases. V trimming: 3 bases; J trimming: 4 bases; junction bases outside the gene matches: 3. CDR1 is SGHTA, CDR2 FQGNSA, per germline. CDR3 size: 14 residues.